This T cell receptor beta chain was recorded in a study of T cell responses to AZD1222 COVID-19 vaccine. In the case of this clone: The antigen remains unidentified.

Produced via immunoSEQ multiplex PCR; TCRdb's table is partial and in-frame only. This sample has about 97,000 clones; 70% to 90% occur once, and the top ten carry more than 4.5%. Study-level points and caveats: Rises in breadth and depth of Spike-specific TCRs came after two AZD1222 doses. White British ancestry dominated among donors, who included more females, and clonal diversity was possibly underestimated. Unmutated regions of variants are reportedly targeted by nearly half of spike-specific TCRs. AZD1222 recipients seropositive at baseline numbered only five to seven.

J gave up 2 bases and V 6 bases, and 7 bases lay outside the gene matches. CDR3 size: 14 residues. The germline V gene encodes CDR1 MNHEY and CDR2 SVGAGI. The rearrangement joins TRBV6-5 to TRBJ2-7; 7 bases fit TRBD2. The receptor comes from an adult in good health. This specimen was peripheral blood, taken on day 0 of AZD1222 vaccination. CDR3 sequence: CASRSGGSTYEQYF. The CDR3 DNA is TGTGCCAGCAGGAGCGGCGGGAGCACCTACGAGCAGTACTTC.